The rows below give T cell receptor beta chains drawn from one sample of a study of blood T cell repertoires in COVID-19. Using immunoSEQ multiplex PCR, the repertoire was profiled, and TCRdb retains in-frame clones only, with some absent. This table has around 180,000 clones, around nine tenths appearing once. The sample consisted of peripheral blood. The receptors were gathered from a human donor in a cohort sampled during active COVID-19. CDR3s leave out the opening cysteine and the closing phenylalanine or tryptophan. A D gene is named only where the DNA matches it firmly.

d_call: -
v_call: TRBV20-1
cdr3_aa: SVPYGYEQY

d_call: -
v_call: TRBV30
cdr3_aa: AWKKTIPVQETQY

d_call: -
v_call: TRBV4-1
cdr3_aa: ASSPLSRGNYNEQF

d_call: -
v_call: TRBV19
cdr3_aa: ASSIVPGTEAF

d_call: TRBD1
v_call: TRBV27
cdr3_aa: ASSPSSNRGGSYNSPLH

d_call: -
v_call: TRBV28
cdr3_aa: ASSLGHNTGELF

d_call: -
v_call: TRBV28
cdr3_aa: ASSSPGSTDTQY

d_call: -
v_call: TRBV29-1
cdr3_aa: SVAQSNNSPLH

d_call: -
v_call: TRBV5-4
cdr3_aa: ASSYRDTETQY

d_call: TRBD1
v_call: TRBV5-4
cdr3_aa: ASSPLAPGGTAKNIQY

d_call: TRBD2
v_call: TRBV6-4
cdr3_aa: ASSAAGGDYNEQF

d_call: -
v_call: TRBV18
cdr3_aa: ASSPSRGQGTEAF

d_call: TRBD1
v_call: TRBV4-3
cdr3_aa: ASSAHGTGQREKLF

d_call: -
v_call: TRBV18
cdr3_aa: ASSPQGFGSPLH

d_call: TRBD2
v_call: TRBV27
cdr3_aa: ASSGTSGGKGEQF

d_call: TRBD2
v_call: TRBV28
cdr3_aa: ASSLWTSTGELF

d_call: -
v_call: TRBV7-2
cdr3_aa: ASSLQRGESYGYT

d_call: TRBD1
v_call: TRBV2
cdr3_aa: ASKQGGEKLF

d_call: -
v_call: TRBV28
cdr3_aa: ASSSGGMPSSYEQY

d_call: -
v_call: TRBV9
cdr3_aa: ASSVSGSTDTQY